This T cell receptor beta chain was captured by sequencing in a study of blood T cell repertoires in COVID-19. About the study: The origin of the acute and convalescent COVID-19 samples was the United States, Italy and Spain. T cells, B-cell-depleted T cells, or PBMCs supplied cDNA or gDNA.

Original processing methods: It was from reference gene primer amplification that nucleated cell counts were estimated. Produced via immunoSEQ multiplex PCR; TCRdb's table is partial and in-frame only. V and J calls and clone size are copied from that table; D and trimming were computed from the DNA. The sample lists about 120,000 clones, 80% to 90% occurring once. The CDR3 is 15 amino acids. CDR1 is ENHRY and CDR2 is SYGVKD in the germline V gene. The V gene end was trimmed by 2 bases and the J gene end by 3 bases; junction bases not matched to a gene: 2. The chain is built from TRBV10-3 and TRBJ2-5; TRBD1 matches 11 bases. The sequenced sample was peripheral blood. This clonotype was sampled from a man aged 40-49 years with acute or convalescent COVID-19. CDR3 in amino acids: CAISEGQGAEETQYF. The CDR3, as DNA: TGTGCCATCAGTGAGGGACAGGGGGCGGAAGAGACCCAGTACTTC.